These 3 T cell receptor beta chains were sequenced from one sample in a study of early T cells in non-severe SARS-CoV-2 infection. Each CDR3 protein is one row after TCRdb ran MiXCR on the 5' RACE reads. The sample consists of 70,000 to 75,000 distinct CDR3 sequences, less than 15% of them appearing once. The sequenced material came from whole blood. The receptors were gathered from an adult who was a healthcare worker with PCR-confirmed SARS-CoV-2 infection or an uninfected control (not recorded which).

This clonotype has just a few counts. The chain links TRBV7-9 to TRBJ2-5; 7 bases align to TRBD2. The CDR3 totals 12 residues. Germline V lookup: CDR1 SEHNR, CDR2 FQNEAQ (reference sequence). The CDR3 nucleotides are TGTGCAGAGGCGGCGGGAGTAGAGACCCAGTACTTC. This sequence encodes CAEAAGVETQYF.

The chain joins TRBV7-8 to TRBJ2-2; TRBD1 is a possible D gene (6 bases). The V and J ends lost 5 bases and 5 bases respectively, with 12 bases between them. The CDR3 has 14 amino acids. CDR1 is SGHVS, CDR2 FQNEAQ, per germline. CDR3 sequence (DNA): TGTGCCAGCAGCCCAAGGACAGCTACCGGGGAGCTGTTTTTT. Protein: CASSPRTATGELFF.

This clonotype has at least ten counts. This chain links TRBV18 with TRBJ2-1; 8 bases agree with TRBD2. The CDR3 has 14 residues. Trimming at V came to 4 bases and at J to 6 bases, leaving 5 bases not matched to a gene. Germline CDR1 and CDR2: KGHSH and LQKENI. The CDR3: CASSRGGLPNEQFF. CDR3 coding DNA: TGTGCCAGCTCACGCGGGGGGTTACCCAATGAGCAGTTCTTC.